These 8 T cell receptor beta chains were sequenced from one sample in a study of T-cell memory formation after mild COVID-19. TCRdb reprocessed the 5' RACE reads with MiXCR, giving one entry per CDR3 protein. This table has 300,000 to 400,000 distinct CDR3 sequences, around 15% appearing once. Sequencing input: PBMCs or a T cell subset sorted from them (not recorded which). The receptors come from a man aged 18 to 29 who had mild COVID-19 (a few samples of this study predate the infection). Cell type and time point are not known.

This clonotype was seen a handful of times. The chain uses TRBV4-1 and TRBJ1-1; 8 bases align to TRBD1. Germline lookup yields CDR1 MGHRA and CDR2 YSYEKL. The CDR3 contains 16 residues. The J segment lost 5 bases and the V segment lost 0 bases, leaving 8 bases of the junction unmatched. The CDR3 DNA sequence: TGCGCCAGCAGCCAAGATGGCGGGACAGGACTGACTGAAGCTTTCTTT. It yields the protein CASSQDGGTGLTEAFF.

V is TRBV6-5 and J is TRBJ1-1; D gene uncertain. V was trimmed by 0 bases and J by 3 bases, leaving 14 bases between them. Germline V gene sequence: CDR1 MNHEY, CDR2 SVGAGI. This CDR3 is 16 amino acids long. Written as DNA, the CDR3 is TGTGCCAGCAGTTACTCGATTGATCTTCGGTACACTGAAGCTTTCTTT. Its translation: CASSYSIDLRYTEAFF.

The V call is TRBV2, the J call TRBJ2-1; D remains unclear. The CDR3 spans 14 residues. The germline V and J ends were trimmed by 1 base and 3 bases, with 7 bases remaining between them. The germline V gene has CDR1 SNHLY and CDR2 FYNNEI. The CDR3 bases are TGTGCCAGCAGTGAAGGACTTATCTACAATGAGCAGTTCTTC. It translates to CASSEGLIYNEQFF. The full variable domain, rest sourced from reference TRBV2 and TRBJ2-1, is EPEVTQTPSHQVTQMGQEVILRCVPISNHLYFYWYRQILGQKVEFLVSFYNNEISEKSEIFDDQFSVERPDGSNFTLKIRSTKLEDSAMYFCASSEGLIYNEQFFGPGTRLTVL.

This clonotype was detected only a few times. DNA of the CDR3: TGTGCCAGCAGAACAGGGGGTGCCTACGAGCAGTACTTC. Encoded protein: CASRTGGAYEQYF. This rearrangement joins TRBV7-9 to TRBJ2-7, with 8 bases aligning to TRBD1. The CDR3 contains 13 residues. Looked up from germline, CDR1 is SEHNR and CDR2 is FQNEAQ (reference sequence). Trimming took 6 bases from V and 2 from J; bases not matched to a gene: 3. The complete variable domain, with remaining parts taken from reference TRBV7-9 and TRBJ2-7, reads DTGVSQNPRHKITKRGQNVTFRCDPISEHNRLYWYRQTLGQGPEFLTYFQNEAQLEKSRLLSDRFSAERPKGSFSTLEIQRTEQGDSAMYLCASRTGGAYEQYFGPGTRLTVT.

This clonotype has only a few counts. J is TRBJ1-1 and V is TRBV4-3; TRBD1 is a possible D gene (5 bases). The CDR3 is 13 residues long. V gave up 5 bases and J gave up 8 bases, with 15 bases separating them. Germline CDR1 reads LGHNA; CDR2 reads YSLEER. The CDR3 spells CASSSLMKGEAFF. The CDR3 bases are TGCGCCAGCAGCAGTCTGATGAAGGGGGAAGCTTTCTTT.

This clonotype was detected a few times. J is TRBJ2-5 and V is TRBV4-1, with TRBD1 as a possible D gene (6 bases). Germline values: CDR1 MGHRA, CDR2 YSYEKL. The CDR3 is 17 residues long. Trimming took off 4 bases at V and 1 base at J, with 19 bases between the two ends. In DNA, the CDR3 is TGCGCCAGCAGCCCTTCCCCCGGGACAACCCGCCAAGAGACCCAGTACTTC. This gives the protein CASSPSPGTTRQETQYF.

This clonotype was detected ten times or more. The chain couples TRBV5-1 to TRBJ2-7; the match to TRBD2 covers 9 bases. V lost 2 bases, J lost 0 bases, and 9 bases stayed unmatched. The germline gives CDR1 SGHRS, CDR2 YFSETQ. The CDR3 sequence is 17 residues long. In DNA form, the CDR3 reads TGCGCCAGCAGCTTTTTTGGAGCGGGGGGTTCCTCCTACGAGCAGTACGTC. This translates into CASSFFGAGGSSYEQYV.

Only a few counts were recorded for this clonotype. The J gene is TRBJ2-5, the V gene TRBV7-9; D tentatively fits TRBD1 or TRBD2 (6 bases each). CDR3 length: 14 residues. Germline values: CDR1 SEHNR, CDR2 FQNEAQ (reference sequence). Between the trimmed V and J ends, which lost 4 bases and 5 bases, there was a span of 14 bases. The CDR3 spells CASSSPTGAETQYF. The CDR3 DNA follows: TGTGCCAGCAGCTCCCCCACGGGGGCCGAGACCCAGTACTTC.